This paragraph reports one T cell receptor (beta chain). The data were produced by immunoSEQ multiplex PCR, yet TCRdb's version contains in-frame clones alone and is incomplete. The sample includes about 160,000 clones, roughly 92% seen only once; the top ten take under 6%. This sample was included in a study of T cell responses to AZD1222 COVID-19 vaccine. Pooled in the analysis were second doses at about 4 or about 12 weeks. The CDR3 spans 15 residues. V gave up 2 bases and J gave up 8 bases; unmatched junction bases: 9. The germline CDR1 and CDR2 sequences are MNHEY and SMNVEV (reference sequence).

The rearrangement uses TRBV27 and TRBJ2-1; 7 bases are shared with TRBD2. The input for sequencing was peripheral blood, taken 28 days after the second AZD1222 dose. The receptor was derived from an adult who received the AZD1222 COVID-19 vaccine. The CDR3 spells CASSLVAGVGDEQFF. As DNA, the CDR3 is TGTGCCAGCAGTTTAGTAGCGGGTGTGGGCGATGAGCAGTTCTTC.